This TCR beta chain emerged from a study of blood T cells in healthy people across ages. Together with a sample-barcoded 5' primer, a J-beta primer mix was included in a second PCR lasting roughly 7 to 11 cycles. TCRdb fed the 5' RACE reads into MiXCR, producing one record per CDR3 protein. The sample consists of about 1.6 million distinct CDR3 sequences, approximately 32% of them appearing once. This CDR3 has 14 amino acids. Germline CDR1 is DFQATT and CDR2 is SNEGSKA (reference sequence). V was pared by 3 bases and J by 11 bases, with 22 bases between. The sequence derives from a woman aged 25 to 39 in good health. J is TRBJ2-5 and V is TRBV20-1, with D possibly being TRBD1 or TRBD2 (6 bases each). Sequencing input: blood. CDR3 DNA sequence: TGCAGTGCTAGGAAACCGGGGGCTGGGGATGAGCAGTACTTC. It codes for CSARKPGAGDEQYF.